This T cell receptor (beta chain) was documented in a study of T cells in Graves' hyperthyroidism and ophthalmopathy. Study-wide results and limits: Median prediction lead before ophthalmopathy onset was about 6.5 months with the model.

Those with hyperthyroidism were 18 to 65 years old, newly diagnosed, and ill for under 2 months. The CDR3 loop spans 15 amino acids. Trimming took 2 bases from V and 6 from J; bases not matched to a gene: 5. The V gene's germline CDR1 is ENHRY and CDR2 SYGVKD. A word on this clonotype: Its cognate antigen is unknown.

Using RNA transcripts as the source, TCR beta CDR3 regions were amplified. The TCR CDR3 first-round RT-PCR relied on the HTBI primer set. TCRdb called the multiplex PCR reads again in MiXCR, with one record for every CDR3 protein. Here the sample spans 500,000 to 600,000 distinct CDR3 sequences, just over 45% being singletons. The sample taken for sequencing was peripheral blood or thyroid tissue (not recorded which). The chain has TRBV10-3 and TRBJ2-2, with 8 bases fitting TRBD2. The clonotype originates from a woman aged 18 to 35 with Graves' hyperthyroidism. The CDR3 loop is CAISEVAGGAGELFF. DNA for the CDR3: TGTGCCATCAGTGAGGTTGCGGGAGGCGCCGGGGAGCTGTTTTTT.